This TCR beta chain appears in the sequencing data of a study of T cell responses to AZD1222 COVID-19 vaccine. Method: immunoSEQ multiplex PCR; TCRdb's copy keeps in-frame clones and lacks some. The table includes about 130,000 clones, roughly 84% detected once. Study-wide findings and caveats: With dominance at 160-218 and 743-854, vaccine-associated CD4 TCRs spanned spike. Reports say nearly half of spike-specific TCRs go after unmutated variant regions.

The ends were cut back, 3 bases at V and 2 bases at J, with 19 bases in the middle. CDR1 is ENHRY and CDR2 is SYGVKD in the germline V gene. The CDR3 covers 17 residues. As to this clone: The target antigen is unknown.

This sequence was found in an adult in good health. The J gene is TRBJ2-5, the V gene TRBV10-3; D unclear. Material: peripheral blood, obtained on day 0 of AZD1222 vaccination. CDR3 sequence: CAISEGRWWVPQETQYF. CDR3 bases: TGTGCCATCAGTGAAGGTAGGTGGTGGGTCCCACAAGAGACCCAGTACTTC.